This T cell receptor beta chain was sequenced for a study of cytomegalovirus exposure and HLA in healthy donors. The CDR3 is 18 residues long. V was shortened by 0 bases and J by 2 bases, with 17 bases between the two germline ends. Germline-derived CDR1 and CDR2 are MNHEY and SMNVEV (reference sequence). Donors in the study were healthy people who gave bone marrow. Primers: 60 Vbeta forward and 13 Jbeta reverse. Method: immunoSEQ multiplex PCR; TCRdb's copy keeps in-frame clones and lacks some. The sample carries some 140,000 clones, about four fifths recorded once. This TCR derives from a man aged 25 to 45 in good health. The sequenced sample was PBMCs. V usage is TRBV27 and J usage is TRBJ1-3, with D perhaps TRBD1 (6 bases). The CDR3 sequence: CASSLSGGGPFAGNTIYF. The CDR3 DNA sequence: TGTGCCAGCAGTTTATCAGGCGGGGGGCCCTTCGCTGGAAACACCATATATTTT.